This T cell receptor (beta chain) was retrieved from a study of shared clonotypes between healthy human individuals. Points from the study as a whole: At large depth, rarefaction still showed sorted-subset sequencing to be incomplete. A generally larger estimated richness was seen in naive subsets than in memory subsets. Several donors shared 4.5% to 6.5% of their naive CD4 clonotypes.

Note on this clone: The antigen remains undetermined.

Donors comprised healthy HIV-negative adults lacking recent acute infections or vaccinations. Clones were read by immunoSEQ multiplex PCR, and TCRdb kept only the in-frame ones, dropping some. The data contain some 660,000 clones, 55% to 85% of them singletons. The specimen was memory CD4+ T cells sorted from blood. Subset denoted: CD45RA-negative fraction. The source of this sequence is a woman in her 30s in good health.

CDR3 in DNA: TGTGCCAGCACTGGGGGCGCGGGATCTGGCTACACCTTC. It codes for CASTGGAGSGYTF. This chain connects TRBV6-5 to TRBJ1-2; a possible D gene is TRBD1 (6 bases). This CDR3 has 13 amino acids. Trimming cost V 7 bases and J 7 bases, with 16 bases left between them. CDR1 MNHEY and CDR2 SVGAGI come from the germline V gene.